The 18 T cell receptor beta chains below come from one sample, sequenced in a study of T cell repertoires in aging, cancer and after chemotherapy. TRB rearrangements spanning V, D and J were amplified using mixed TRB-A/B primers. MiXCR was run by TCRdb on the multiplex PCR reads, yielding one entry per CDR3 protein. The sample contains about 9,700 distinct CDR3 sequences, 30% to 35% of which appear only once. Amplification of TCR beta used genomic DNA extracted from peripheral blood. The sequenced sample consisted of blood. The receptors shown here come from a human donor in good health.

The chain uses TRBV4-3 and TRBJ2-1, with 8 bases aligning to TRBD2. J lost 3 bases, V lost 3 bases, and 4 bases had no gene match. The CDR3 contains 15 residues. Germline CDR1 and CDR2: LGHNA and YSLEER. This CDR3 reads CASSQAGGGYNEQFF. For the CDR3, the DNA is TGCGCCAGCAGCCAGGCCGGGGGGGGCTACAATGAGCAGTTCTTC.

This clonotype was observed a handful of times. The chain links TRBV12-3 or TRBV12-4 to TRBJ2-5; TRBD2 matches 11 bases. J gave up 5 bases and V 3 bases, and 8 bases lay outside the gene matches. This CDR3 contains 16 residues. CDR3 region: CASSFPTSGNWETQYF. In nucleotides, the CDR3 is TGTGCCAGCAGTTTCCCGACTAGCGGGAATTGGGAGACCCAGTACTTC.

This rearrangement joins TRBV18 to TRBJ2-5; TRBD1 matches at 12 bases. The CDR3 consists of 18 residues. Trimming cost V 4 bases and J 2 bases; bases outside gene matches: 11. Germline loops: CDR1 KGHSH, CDR2 LQKENI. CDR3 in amino acids: CASSLLTGTGGLQETQYF. In DNA, the CDR3 is TGTGCCAGCTCACTGTTGACCGGGACAGGGGGCTTACAAGAGACCCAGTACTTC.

In this sample, this clonotype turned up a few times. The chain is built from TRBV12-3 or TRBV12-4 and TRBJ2-7; D unresolved. This CDR3 spans 14 amino acids. V lost 6 bases and J 0 bases, leaving 12 bases between the germline ends. The DNA of the CDR3 is TGTGCCAGCAGCATGAAGGACCTCTCCTACGAGCAGTACTTC. This gives the protein CASSMKDLSYEQYF.

The chain links TRBV12-3 or TRBV12-4 to TRBJ1-1; TRBD1 is a possible D gene (5 bases). V lost 3 bases and J 4 bases, leaving 12 bases between the germline ends. CDR3 size: 14 residues. This chain's CDR3 is CASSLARVGTEAFF. Here the CDR3 DNA reads TGTGCCAGCAGTTTGGCCAGGGTTGGCACTGAAGCTTTCTTT.

V gene TRBV10-3 combines with J gene TRBJ2-7; tentative D call: TRBD1 (6 bases). V was cut by 0 bases and J by 5 bases, with 14 bases left in between. The CDR3 has 15 amino acids. Germline-derived CDR1 and CDR2 are ENHRY and SYGVKD. The CDR3 region is CAISESKQGRDEQYF. The CDR3, as DNA: TGTGCCATCAGTGAGTCGAAGCAGGGGCGGGACGAGCAGTACTTC.

This clonotype was seen a few times. The genes are TRBV7-9 and TRBJ2-2; 13 nucleotides align to TRBD2. J was trimmed by 5 bases and V by 5 bases; bases with no gene match: 8. CDR1 and CDR2 from the germline V gene are SEHNR and FQNEAQ (reference sequence). The CDR3 has 17 residues. CDR3 coding DNA: TGTGCCAGCAGCCTGTGGACTAGCGGGAGTAGTACCGGGGAGCTGTTTTTT. Translation: CASSLWTSGSSTGELFF.

In its sample, this clonotype was seen a few times. The rearrangement links TRBV6-1 to TRBJ2-2; D gene ambiguous. The CDR3 is made up of 14 amino acids. Germline assignment: CDR1 MNHNS and CDR2 SASEGT. The V and J ends lost 0 bases and 6 bases respectively, with 8 bases between them. For the CDR3, the DNA is TGTGCCAGCAGTGAAGCATTCCCAGCCGGGGAGCTGTTTTTT. It yields the protein CASSEAFPAGELFF.

The chain links TRBV6-1 to TRBJ2-5; D is perhaps TRBD2 (6 bases). Germline CDR1 reads MNHNS; CDR2 reads SASEGT. This CDR3 has 18 amino acids. V was shortened by 1 base and J by 4 bases, with 22 bases between the two germline ends. DNA of the CDR3: TGTGCCAGCAGTGAAGGGGGCGGTGGGGGGTGGTCAGTAGAGACCCAGTACTTC. This encodes CASSEGGGGGWSVETQYF.

The genes are TRBV4-2 and TRBJ2-7; 9 positions match TRBD1. CDR3 length: 16 residues. Germline V gives CDR1 LGHNA, CDR2 YNFKEQ. V shed 1 base, J shed 3 bases, and the junction held 7 bases outside the gene matches. Written as DNA, the CDR3 is TGTGCCAGCAGCCAAGTTGTCGGACAGGGGAACTACGAGCAGTACTTC. The encoded protein is CASSQVVGQGNYEQYF.

The CDR3 DNA is TGTGCCAGTAGTGTCACCGGGAGTATAAACACTGAAGCTTTCTTT. Translation gives CASSVTGSINTEAFF. V usage is TRBV19 and J usage is TRBJ1-1; D gene ambiguous. The CDR3 runs to 15 residues. The V end lost 5 bases, the J end lost 2 bases, and 15 bases lay between the germline ends. Germline CDR1 LNHDA, CDR2 SQIVND (reference sequence).

The chain is built from TRBV30 and TRBJ1-1, with TRBD1 identical over 8 bases. The J segment lost 11 bases and the V segment lost 3 bases, leaving 14 bases of the junction unmatched. This CDR3 has 14 residues. Germline V gene lookup returns CDR1 GTSNPN and CDR2 SVGIG (reference sequence). The CDR3 DNA is TGTGCCTGGAGGGTCGCCGGGACAGGCCCATGGGCTTTCTTT. Its translation is CAWRVAGTGPWAFF.

The sample holds a few counts of this clonotype. This chain uses TRBV6-2 or TRBV6-3 with TRBJ2-7, with 7 bases identical to TRBD1. Trimming took 5 bases from V and 3 from J; bases not matched to a gene: 7. The CDR3 spans 14 residues. The germline V gene encodes CDR1 MNHEY and CDR2 SVGEGT. The CDR3 protein is CASSTRTGIYEQYF. The CDR3 region has the DNA TGTGCCAGCAGTACCCGGACAGGAATCTACGAGCAGTACTTC.

The chain joins TRBV27 to TRBJ1-2; 9 bases are shared with TRBD1. The germline V gene has CDR1 MNHEY and CDR2 SMNVEV (reference sequence). The ends lost 5 bases at V and 7 bases at J; junction bases unmatched: 14. The CDR3 loop spans 16 amino acids. CDR3: CASSGSGTGRLGGYTF. For the CDR3, the DNA is TGTGCCAGCAGTGGATCCGGGACAGGGCGATTGGGTGGCTACACCTTC.

This clonotype was seen a handful of times. The CDR3 loop is CASSEVGTGEAFF. The CDR3 region has the DNA TGTGCCAGCAGTGAAGTAGGGACGGGGGAAGCTTTCTTT. V is TRBV6-1 and J is TRBJ1-1, with a weak D call TRBD1 (5 bases). The CDR3 spans 13 residues. Deletions cut 1 base from V and 8 bases from J, with 11 bases between. Germline loops: CDR1 MNHNS, CDR2 SASEGT.

This clonotype appeared a few times. This chain uses TRBV7-6 with TRBJ2-2; D is possibly TRBD1 (6 bases). Deletions cut 1 base from V and 3 bases from J, with 12 bases between. In germline, CDR1 is SGHVS, CDR2 FNYEAQ. This CDR3 comprises 16 residues. The CDR3 is CASSLGSRGYTGELFF. CDR3 nucleotides: TGTGCCAGCAGCTTAGGTAGCAGGGGTTACACCGGGGAGCTGTTTTTT.

This clonotype has only a few counts. The chain uses TRBV5-4 and TRBJ2-1, with TRBD2 identical over 14 bases. Trimming removed 5 bases from V and 10 bases from J; junction bases left unmatched: 11. This CDR3 comprises 16 residues. The germline gives CDR1 SGHNT, CDR2 YYREEE (reference sequence). CDR3 region: CASRPTGLAGGLEQFF. The CDR3 DNA is TGTGCCAGCAGGCCCACCGGACTAGCGGGAGGATTAGAGCAGTTCTTC.

This clonotype was detected once. This may be a read error: a much more frequent sequence differs by one nucleotide. This rearrangement joins TRBV29-1 to TRBJ2-7; no clear D gene. The CDR3 loop spans 11 amino acids. The ends were cut back, 6 bases at V and 7 bases at J, with 13 bases in the middle. Germline CDR1 SQVTM, CDR2 ANQGSEA. CDR3 region: CSVHRFREQYF. The CDR3 DNA reads TGCAGCGTCCACCGTTTTCGAGAGCAGTACTTC.